The entry below describes one T cell receptor (beta chain). Its antigen is undetermined. The data derive from a study of T cells after yellow fever vaccination. The germline CDR1 and CDR2 sequences are SGHVS and FQNEAQ. Between the trimmed V and J ends, which lost 3 bases and 10 bases, there was a span of 15 bases. The CDR3 extends over 14 amino acids. Study conclusions and caveats: Compared with primary, the secondary response was weaker and peaked at day 5, not 15.

Each CDR3 protein gets one entry after TCRdb re-called the 5' RACE reads with MiXCR. This table holds approximately 550,000 distinct CDR3 sequences, about 19% found once. V is TRBV7-8 and J is TRBJ2-2; D is possibly TRBD1 (5 bases). The material sequenced was PBMCs, taken 15 days after the yellow fever booster vaccination. This TCR derives from a man aged 30 to 45 who received the YFV17D yellow fever vaccine. CDR3 amino acids: CASSLGPHRLELFF. The CDR3 DNA reads TGTGCCAGCAGCTTGGGGCCCCACCGTTTGGAGCTGTTTTTT.